This T cell receptor (beta chain) was sequenced during a study of T-cell memory formation after mild COVID-19. Across the study: TCR clusters were mostly donor specific. Study conclusions and caveats: Some SARS-CoV-2-responding clones were already detected in memory before infection.

TCRdb reanalysed the 5' RACE reads using MiXCR and keeps one entry per CDR3 protein. The data hold approximately 60,000 distinct CDR3 sequences, with 9.5% observed a single time. Points on this clonotype: What it recognizes is unknown.

Sequenced input: PBMCs or a T cell subset sorted from them (not recorded which). This TCR derives from a man younger than 30 who had mild COVID-19 (a few samples of this study predate the infection). Cell type and time point are not known.

CDR3 nucleotide sequence: TGTGCCAGCAGCTCGTCGGGGGGGCCGGGGGATACGCAGTATTTT. It specifies CASSSSGGPGDTQYF. This sequence joins TRBV5-5 and TRBJ2-3, with TRBD2 matching 8 bases. This CDR3 has 15 residues. CDR1 SGHKS and CDR2 YYEKEE come from the germline V gene (reference sequence). Losses at the gene ends were 3 bases for V and 6 bases for J; bases not matched to a gene: 9.